This TCR beta chain was profiled in a study of T cell clonality in common variable immunodeficiency. Most patients and controls had Caucasian heritage. In this sample, this clone turned up many times. No antigen is known for it. Read data end 3 residues before the CDR3 end; the end is taken from the germline J gene. Repertoires were generated with immunoSEQ multiplex PCR, while TCRdb's copy carries only in-frame clones and drops some. The profile covers 40,000 to 50,000 clones, none occurring a single time. V lost 3 bases, J lost 5 bases, and 14 bases lay in between. CDR3 size: 14 residues. Germline-derived CDR1 and CDR2 are MNHNS and SASEGT. Findings and limits, study-wide: The cause of increased CVID clonality remains unclear without subpopulation sequencing. CVID subjects shared fewer TCRbeta clones than healthy controls did.

Material: peripheral blood mononuclear cells. This sequence originates from a person aged 18 to 75 in good health. The chain uses TRBV6-1 and TRBJ2-7; D unresolved. The CDR3 loop reads CASSEGGKGDEQYF. The part of the CDR3 DNA that was read is TGTGCCAGCAGTGAGGGTGGAAAGGGTGACGAG.